A selection of T cell receptor beta chains follows, all from one sample in a study of regulatory T cells in long-lasting Graves disease. MiXCR, applied by TCRdb to the multiplex PCR reads, yields one record per CDR3 protein. The data hold roughly 420,000 distinct CDR3 sequences, with 15% to 18% observed a single time. Sequenced here: peripheral blood mononuclear cells (PBMCs), sampled at new diagnosis, from a patient treated with antithyroid drugs. All receptors derive from a female donor with Graves disease. CDR3s include the opening cysteine and the closing phenylalanine or tryptophan. D genes are given only for firm matches. Only part of the rows carry a size: once, few, many, or a class if the clone is expanded.

d_call,v_call,j_call,clone_size,cdr3_nt,cdr3_aa
NA,TRBV27,TRBJ1-1,many,TGTGCCAGCAGAGTTTACAGGTGGGAGAACACTGAAGCTTTCTTT,CASRVYRWENTEAFF
NA,TRBV7-9,TRBJ1-5,few,TGTGCCAGCAGCTCAACAGGGAATCAGCCCCAGCATTTT,CASSSTGNQPQHF
NA,TRBV30,TRBJ2-1,many,TGTGCCTGGAGTGTACCAGGGCCTGAGCAGTTCTTC,CAWSVPGPEQFF
TRBD1,TRBV7-9,TRBJ1-1,many,TGTGCCAGCAGCTTGTGGACAGGCCAGAACACTGAAGCTTTCTTT,CASSLWTGQNTEAFF
NA,TRBV20-1,TRBJ2-1,many,TGCAGTGCCACCCGGATCGATTACAATGAGCAGTTCTTC,CSATRIDYNEQFF
NA,TRBV7-9,TRBJ2-2,many,TGTGCCAGCAGCGGCGGGGTTACCACCGGGGAGCTGTTTTTT,CASSGGVTTGELFF
TRBD2,TRBV7-9,TRBJ2-3,many,TGTGCCAGCAGCCTTAGGGCTGCTGCGGGAGCATTAGATACGCAGTATTTT,CASSLRAAAGALDTQYF
NA,TRBV6-1,TRBJ2-5,many,TGTGCCAGCAGTGAAAATTCTTGGCTGGAGGGGGCGTTGAAAGATGAGACCCAGTACTTC,CASSENSWLEGALKDETQYF
NA,TRBV15,TRBJ2-2,few,TGTGCCACCAGTTGTTGTAGCGGGAACACCGGGGAGCTGTTTTTT,CATSCCSGNTGELFF
NA,TRBV29-1,TRBJ2-3,many,TGCAGCGTTGATGTCCAGTACACAGATACGCAGTATTTT,CSVDVQYTDTQYF
TRBD1,TRBV5-1,TRBJ2-3,many,TGCGCCAGCAGCTTGGACGGGACAGCCGCGGTCTCAGATACGCAGTATTTT,CASSLDGTAAVSDTQYF
NA,TRBV30,TRBJ2-1,few,TGTGCCTGGAGAACATACAGGGTGGATGAGCAGTTCTTC,CAWRTYRVDEQFF
NA,TRBV6-9,TRBJ1-2,NA,TGTGCCAGCAGTTACTTGTCGGGCAGGGGCTATGGCTACACCTTC,CASSYLSGRGYGYTF
TRBD1,TRBV6-1,TRBJ1-1,many,TGTGCCAGCAGGGGGGACAGGGCCACTGAAGCTTTCTTT,CASRGDRATEAFF
NA,TRBV7-9,TRBJ2-1,NA,TGTGCCGGCAGCTTGGTACTGGGAGGTTACAATGAGCAGTTCTTC,CAGSLVLGGYNEQFF